These T cell receptor beta chains were read from a single sample in a study of blood T cell repertoires in COVID-19. Measured with immunoSEQ multiplex PCR; TCRdb has only the in-frame clones, and not every one. Of some 69,000 clones listed, 89% are singletons. The sequencing input was peripheral blood. Source of these receptors: a woman in her 50s with active COVID-19. CDR3s include the opening cysteine and the closing phenylalanine or tryptophan. A D gene is named only where the DNA matches it firmly. A row's size may be missing; if present it is once, few, many or a size class.

>.|TRBJ2-3|few|TRBV27
CASSWGGTADTQYF
TGTGCCAGCAGTTGGGGCGGGACGGCGGATACGCAGTATTTT
>TRBD2|TRBJ2-3|.|TRBV28
CASSPTSGSYPDTQYF
TGTGCCAGCAGTCCTACTAGCGGGAGTTACCCAGATACGCAGTATTTT
>.|TRBJ2-2|.|TRBV7-6
CASSLGAPFAGELFF
TGTGCCAGCAGCTTAGGGGCACCCTTTGCCGGGGAGCTGTTTTTT
>TRBD2|TRBJ2-2|.|TRBV19
CASSIDTSGTGELFF
TGTGCCAGTAGTATTGATACTAGCGGCACCGGGGAGCTGTTTTTT
>.|TRBJ2-5|.|TRBV7-3
CASSSEGGSQETQYF
TGTGCCAGCAGCTCCGAGGGGGGGTCCCAAGAGACCCAGTACTTC
>TRBD1|TRBJ2-3|.|TRBV3-1/TRBV3-2
CASSQEEVRQGGIHTDTQYF
TGTGCCAGCAGCCAGGAAGAGGTCCGACAGGGTGGGATCCACACAGATACGCAGTATTTT
>.|TRBJ2-3|.|TRBV10-1
CASSAQGSGTQYF
TGCGCCAGCAGTGCGCAGGGGTCGGGTACGCAGTATTTT
>.|TRBJ1-3|.|TRBV10-1
CASSQGNSGNTIYF
TGCGCCAGCAGCCAGGGGAACTCTGGAAACACCATATATTTT
>TRBD1|TRBJ1-4|.|TRBV15
CATSRGGTGTNEKLFF
TGTGCCACCAGCAGAGGTGGGACAGGAACTAATGAAAAACTGTTTTTT
>.|TRBJ2-1|medium-sized|TRBV15
CATSRSRLDNEQFF
TGTGCCACCAGCCGAAGTAGACTAGACAATGAGCAGTTCTTC
>TRBD1|TRBJ1-1|once|TRBV2
CASSGQGDNTEAFF
TGTGCCAGCAGTGGACAGGGAGATAACACTGAAGCTTTCTTT
>.|TRBJ2-7|.|TRBV4-2
CASSPGRGADSYEQYF
TGTGCCAGCAGCCCTGGGAGGGGGGCAGATTCCTACGAGCAGTACTTC
>.|TRBJ1-1|few|TRBV11-2
CASSLDGSQVNTEAFF
TGTGCCAGCAGCTTAGATGGGTCGCAGGTCAACACTGAAGCTTTCTTT
>.|TRBJ1-5|.|TRBV24-1
CATGKGGLGNQPQHF
TGTGCCACCGGAAAGGGGGGGTTGGGCAATCAGCCCCAGCATTTT
>.|TRBJ1-1|.|TRBV5-4
CASRTSAMNTEAFF
TGTGCCAGCAGGACCAGCGCAATGAACACTGAAGCTTTCTTT
>.|TRBJ1-5|once|TRBV2
CASSDRGVGQPQHF
TGTGCCAGCAGTGACAGGGGAGTCGGTCAGCCCCAGCATTTT
>.|TRBJ1-1|.|TRBV4-1
CASSQTWGGTEAFF
TGCGCCAGCAGCCAAACCTGGGGAGGGACTGAAGCTTTCTTT
>TRBD1|TRBJ2-1|.|TRBV7-9
CASSSDPQGANEQFF
TGTGCCAGCAGCTCAGACCCGCAGGGGGCGAATGAGCAGTTCTTC
>.|TRBJ1-2|.|TRBV20-1
CSASNGRGRGNYGYTF
TGCAGTGCTAGTAATGGACGGGGCAGGGGAAACTATGGCTACACCTTC
>.|TRBJ2-7|.|TRBV7-8
CASSLAGGHEQYF
TGTGCCAGCAGCTTAGCGGGGGGTCACGAGCAGTACTTC
>TRBD2|TRBJ2-3|once|TRBV5-1
CASSSSGRNSDTQYF
TGCGCCAGCAGCTCAAGCGGGAGGAACTCAGATACGCAGTATTTT
>.|TRBJ2-7|.|TRBV5-1
CASSLDRYEQYF
TGCGCCAGCAGCTTGGACAGATACGAGCAGTACTTC
>.|TRBJ1-1|.|TRBV11-2
CASSLGLNTEAFF
TGTGCCAGCAGCCTGGGCTTGAACACTGAAGCTTTCTTT
>.|TRBJ2-3|.|TRBV7-6
CASSSLSDTQYF
TGTGCCAGCAGCTCCCTCTCCGATACGCAGTATTTT
>TRBD1|TRBJ2-7|.|TRBV5-5
CASSRGQGIDREQYF
TGTGCCAGCAGCCGCGGACAGGGTATTGATCGAGAGCAGTACTTC
>.|TRBJ1-1|once|TRBV5-1
CASSLASWGLGTEAFF
TGCGCCAGCAGCTTGGCATCGTGGGGGCTTGGTACTGAAGCTTTCTTT
>.|TRBJ1-1|.|TRBV7-9
CASGNQGFTEAFF
TGTGCCAGCGGAAATCAGGGATTCACTGAAGCTTTCTTT
>.|TRBJ2-1|.|TRBV3-1/TRBV3-2
CASSPSSDYSYNEQFF
TGTGCCAGCAGCCCTTCTAGCGACTACTCCTACAATGAGCAGTTCTTC
>.|TRBJ2-7|.|TRBV6-5
CASSYSGDNSYEQYF
TGTGCCAGCAGTTACTCGGGGGACAACTCCTACGAGCAGTACTTC
>.|TRBJ2-1|.|TRBV14
CASSPYGNEQFF
TGTGCCAGCAGCCCATACGGGAATGAGCAGTTCTTC
>.|TRBJ1-2|.|TRBV12-2
CASRARTGKEDGYTF
TGTGCAAGTCGCGCCCGGACAGGGAAAGAGGATGGCTACACCTTC
>TRBD2|TRBJ2-1|.|TRBV2
CASAAGLARDEQFF
TGTGCCAGCGCCGCAGGACTAGCGCGCGATGAGCAGTTCTTC
>.|TRBJ2-7|.|TRBV10-2
CASSDYDSSYEQYF
TGCGCCAGCAGTGATTATGACAGTTCCTACGAGCAGTACTTC
>TRBD1|TRBJ1-5|.|TRBV19
CASRGQKFQPQHF
TGTGCCAGTAGGGGACAGAAGTTTCAGCCCCAGCATTTT
>.|TRBJ1-1|.|TRBV5-1
CASSFSTINTEAFF
TGCGCCAGCAGCTTTAGTACTATAAACACTGAAGCTTTCTTT
>.|TRBJ2-3|.|TRBV27
CASSLFGFMTDTQYF
TGTGCCAGCAGTTTATTCGGGTTCATGACAGATACGCAGTATTTT
>TRBD2|TRBJ2-7|.|TRBV5-5
CASSLRLAGDNYEQYF
TGTGCCAGCAGCTTGCGCCTAGCGGGAGACAACTACGAGCAGTACTTC
>.|TRBJ1-2|.|TRBV3-1/TRBV3-2
CASSQDSVINYGYTF
TGTGCCAGCAGCCAAGATTCTGTAATCAACTATGGCTACACCTTC
>TRBD1|TRBJ2-5|.|TRBV5-1
CASEPGQGGQTQYF
TGCGCCAGCGAACCGGGACAGGGAGGGCAGACCCAGTACTTC
>.|TRBJ1-1|.|TRBV5-1
CASSSGHQNTEAFF
TGCGCCAGCAGCTCGGGACACCAGAACACTGAAGCTTTCTTT
>TRBD1|TRBJ2-5|.|TRBV24-1
CATSDSGAGGAETQYF
TGTGCCACCAGTGATTCCGGGGCAGGGGGCGCGGAGACCCAGTACTTC